This TCR beta chain was observed in a study of cytomegalovirus exposure and HLA in healthy donors. Study findings and constraints: The study found most TCR sequences rare, yet found some public TCRs in many donors. For most TCR beta V segments, an earlier analysis put the productive rate at about 87% or about 30% of the time.

Germline V gives CDR1 MDHEN, CDR2 SYDVKM. V dropped 2 bases and J dropped 1 base, with 8 bases sitting between them. The CDR3 extends over 14 amino acids. In the case of this clone: Antigen specificity is unknown. Other DNA sequences within the sample encode an identical CDR3.

While unrecorded immune exposures were likely, the donors were nominally healthy when sampled. The primer mix had 60 Vbeta and 13 Jbeta primers. Assay used: immunoSEQ multiplex PCR; TCRdb lists only in-frame clones, some missing. The sample carries about 150,000 clones, about 74% recorded once. Sequencing was carried out using PBMCs. The chain combines TRBV28 with TRBJ2-5; D possibly corresponds to TRBD1 (5 bases). This clonotype was sampled from a male donor in good health and CMV-seronegative. The CDR3 spells CASSLAGIQETQYF. The CDR3 DNA sequence: TGTGCCAGCAGTTTAGCAGGGATCCAAGAGACCCAGTACTTC.